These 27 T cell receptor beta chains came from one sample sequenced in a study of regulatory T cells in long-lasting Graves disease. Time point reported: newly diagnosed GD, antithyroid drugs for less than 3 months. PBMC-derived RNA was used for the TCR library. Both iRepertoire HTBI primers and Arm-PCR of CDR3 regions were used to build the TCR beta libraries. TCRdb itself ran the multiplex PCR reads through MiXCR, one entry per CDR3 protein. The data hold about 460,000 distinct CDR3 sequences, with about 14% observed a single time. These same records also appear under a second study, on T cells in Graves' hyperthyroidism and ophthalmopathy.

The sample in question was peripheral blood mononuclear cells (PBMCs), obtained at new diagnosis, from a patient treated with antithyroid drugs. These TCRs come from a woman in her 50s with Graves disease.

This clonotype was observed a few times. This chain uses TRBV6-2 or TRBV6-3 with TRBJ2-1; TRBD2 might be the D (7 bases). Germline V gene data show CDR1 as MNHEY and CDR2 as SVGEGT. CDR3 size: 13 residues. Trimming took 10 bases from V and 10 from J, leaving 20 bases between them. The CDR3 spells CATQLGGAGEQFF. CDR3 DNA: TGTGCCACCCAGTTAGGGGGGGCGGGGGAGCAGTTCTTC.

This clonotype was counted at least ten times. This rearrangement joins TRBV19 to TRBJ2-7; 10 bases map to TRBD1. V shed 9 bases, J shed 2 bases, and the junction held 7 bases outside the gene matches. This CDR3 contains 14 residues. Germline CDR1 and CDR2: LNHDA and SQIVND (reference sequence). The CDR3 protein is CASAIGQGAYEQYF. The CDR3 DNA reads TGTGCCAGCGCTATTGGACAGGGGGCCTACGAGCAGTACTTC.

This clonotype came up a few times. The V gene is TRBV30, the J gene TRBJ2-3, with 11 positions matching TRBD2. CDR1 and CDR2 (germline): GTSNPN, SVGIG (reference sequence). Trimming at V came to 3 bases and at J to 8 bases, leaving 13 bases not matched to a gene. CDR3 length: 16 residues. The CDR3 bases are TGTGCCTGGAGCTCCGGGACTAGCGGAGGCTTATTTACGCAGTATTTT. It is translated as CAWSSGTSGGLFTQYF.

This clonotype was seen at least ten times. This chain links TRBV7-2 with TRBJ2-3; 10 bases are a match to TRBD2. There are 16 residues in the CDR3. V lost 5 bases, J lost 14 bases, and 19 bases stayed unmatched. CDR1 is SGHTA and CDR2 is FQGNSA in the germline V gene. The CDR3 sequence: CASSPQGSIRLAGVYF. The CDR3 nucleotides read TGTGCCAGCAGCCCTCAGGGTAGTATAAGGCTAGCGGGAGTGTATTTT.

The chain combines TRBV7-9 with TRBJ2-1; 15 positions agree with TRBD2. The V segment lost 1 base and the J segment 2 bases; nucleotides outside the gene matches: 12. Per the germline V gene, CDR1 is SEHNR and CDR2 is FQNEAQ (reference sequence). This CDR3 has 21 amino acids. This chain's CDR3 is CASSLVRKPGTSGRPYNEQFF. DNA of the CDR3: TGTGCCAGCAGCTTAGTCCGAAAACCCGGGACTAGCGGGAGGCCCTACAATGAGCAGTTCTTC.

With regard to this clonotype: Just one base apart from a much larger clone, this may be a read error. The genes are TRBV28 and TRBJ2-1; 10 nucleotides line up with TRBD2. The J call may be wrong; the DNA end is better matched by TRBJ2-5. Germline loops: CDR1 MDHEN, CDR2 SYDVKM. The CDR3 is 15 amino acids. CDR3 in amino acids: CASSRPGLAQEAQYF. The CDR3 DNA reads TGTGCCAGCAGTAGACCGGGACTAGCGCAAGAGGCCCAGTACTTC.

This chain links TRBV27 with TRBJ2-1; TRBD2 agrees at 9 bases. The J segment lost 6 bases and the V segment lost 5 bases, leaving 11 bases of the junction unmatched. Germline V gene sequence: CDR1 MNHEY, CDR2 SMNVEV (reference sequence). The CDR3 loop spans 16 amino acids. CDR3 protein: CASSPREGGRVNEQFF. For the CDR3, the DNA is TGTGCCAGCAGTCCCCGTGAGGGCGGGAGGGTCAATGAGCAGTTCTTC.

The CDR3 protein is CASTGTSGAPYEQYF. The CDR3 region has the DNA TGCGCCAGCACCGGGACTAGCGGGGCCCCCTACGAGCAGTACTTC. V is TRBV10-1 and J is TRBJ2-7; TRBD2 aligns across 13 bases. There are 15 residues in the CDR3. J was trimmed by 2 bases and V by 7 bases; bases with no gene match: 5. Germline-derived CDR1 and CDR2 are WNHNN and SYGVQD (reference sequence).

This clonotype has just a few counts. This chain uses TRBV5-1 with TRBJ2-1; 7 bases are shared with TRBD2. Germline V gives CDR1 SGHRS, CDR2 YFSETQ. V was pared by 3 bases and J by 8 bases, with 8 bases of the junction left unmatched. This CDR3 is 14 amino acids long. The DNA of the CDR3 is TGCGCCAGCAGCTGGGGAGCGGGATGGGATGAGCAGTTCTTC. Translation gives CASSWGAGWDEQFF.

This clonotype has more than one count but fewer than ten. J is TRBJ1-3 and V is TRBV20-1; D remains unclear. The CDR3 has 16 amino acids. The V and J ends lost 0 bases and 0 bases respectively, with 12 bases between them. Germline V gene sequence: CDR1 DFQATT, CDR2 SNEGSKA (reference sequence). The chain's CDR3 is CSARDSAGDSGNTIYF. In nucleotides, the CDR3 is TGCAGTGCTAGAGATTCGGCAGGAGACTCTGGAAACACCATATATTTT.

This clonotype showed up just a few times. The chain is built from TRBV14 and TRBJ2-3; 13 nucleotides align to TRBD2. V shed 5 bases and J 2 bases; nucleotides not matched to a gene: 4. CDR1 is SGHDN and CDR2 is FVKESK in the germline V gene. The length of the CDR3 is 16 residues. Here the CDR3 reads CASSMGLAGYTDTQYF. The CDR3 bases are TGTGCCAGCAGCATGGGACTAGCGGGATACACAGATACGCAGTATTTT.

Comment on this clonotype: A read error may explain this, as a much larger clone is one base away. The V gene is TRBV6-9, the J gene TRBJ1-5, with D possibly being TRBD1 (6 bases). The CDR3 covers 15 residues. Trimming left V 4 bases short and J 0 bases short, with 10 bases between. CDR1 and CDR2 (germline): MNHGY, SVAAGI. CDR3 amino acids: CASSWTENSNQPQHF. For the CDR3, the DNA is TGTGCCAGCAGTTGGACAGAAAATAGCAATCAGCCCCAGCATTTT.

CDR3 protein: CASSQGAGPNTEAFF. In DNA form, the CDR3 reads TGCGCCAGCAGCCAAGGTGCGGGACCGAACACTGAAGCTTTCTTT. V and J are TRBV4-1 and TRBJ1-1, with a weak D call TRBD1 (5 bases). This CDR3 spans 15 amino acids. Germline CDR1 is MGHRA and CDR2 is YSYEKL. Trimming pared 1 base from V and 1 base from J, leaving 10 bases between.

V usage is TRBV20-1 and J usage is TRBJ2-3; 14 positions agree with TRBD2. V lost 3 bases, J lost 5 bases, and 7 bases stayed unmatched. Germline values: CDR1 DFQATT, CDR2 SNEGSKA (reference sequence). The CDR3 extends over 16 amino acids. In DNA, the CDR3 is TGCAGTGCTAGCTTGACTAGCGGGAGGGCCATAGATACGCAGTATTTT. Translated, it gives CSASLTSGRAIDTQYF.

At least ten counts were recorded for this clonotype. CDR3 sequence reads: CASSLAGDDGELFF. For the CDR3, the DNA is TGCGCCAGCAGCTTAGCGGGAGATGACGGGGAGCTGTTTTTT. The chain has TRBV5-1 and TRBJ2-2; 8 bases are shared with TRBD2. This CDR3 is built from 14 residues. V was clipped by 2 bases and J by 7 bases; unmatched bases: 4. Germline-derived CDR1 and CDR2 are SGHRS and YFSETQ.

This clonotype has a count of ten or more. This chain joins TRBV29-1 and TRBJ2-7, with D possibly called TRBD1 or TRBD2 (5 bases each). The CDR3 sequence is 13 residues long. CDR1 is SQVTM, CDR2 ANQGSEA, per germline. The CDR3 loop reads CSAGTQEAYEQYF. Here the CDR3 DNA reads TGCAGTGCCGGGACCCAGGAGGCTTACGAGCAGTACTTC.

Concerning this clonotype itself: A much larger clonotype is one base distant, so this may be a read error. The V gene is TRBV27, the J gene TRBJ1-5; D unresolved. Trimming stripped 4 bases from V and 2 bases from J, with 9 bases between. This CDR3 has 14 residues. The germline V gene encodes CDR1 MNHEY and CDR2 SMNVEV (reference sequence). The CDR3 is CASSYGMGNQPQHF. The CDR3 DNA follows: TGTGCCAGCAGTTACGGGATGGGCAATCAGCCCCAGCATTTT.

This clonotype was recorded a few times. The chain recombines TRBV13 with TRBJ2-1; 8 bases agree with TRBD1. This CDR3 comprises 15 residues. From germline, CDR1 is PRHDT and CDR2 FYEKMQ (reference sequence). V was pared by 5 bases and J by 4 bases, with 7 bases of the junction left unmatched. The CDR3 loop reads CASSPGQVIYNEQFF. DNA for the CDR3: TGTGCCAGCAGCCCGGGACAGGTTATATACAATGAGCAGTTCTTC.

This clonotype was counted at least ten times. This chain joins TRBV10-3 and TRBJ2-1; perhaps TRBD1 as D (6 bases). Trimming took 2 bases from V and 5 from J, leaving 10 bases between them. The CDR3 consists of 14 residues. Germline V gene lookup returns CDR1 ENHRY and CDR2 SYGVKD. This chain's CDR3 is CAISENREDNEQFF. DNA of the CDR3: TGTGCCATCAGTGAGAACAGGGAAGACAATGAGCAGTTCTTC.

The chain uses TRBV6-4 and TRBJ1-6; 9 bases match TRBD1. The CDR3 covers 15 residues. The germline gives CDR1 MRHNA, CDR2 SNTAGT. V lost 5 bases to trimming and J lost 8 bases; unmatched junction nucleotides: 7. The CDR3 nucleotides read TGTGCCAGCAGTTACGCCGGGACAGGGTATTCACCCCTCCACTTT. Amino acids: CASSYAGTGYSPLHF.

The CDR3 region is CASSFGRSGANVLTF. The DNA of the CDR3 is TGTGCCAGCAGCTTTGGCAGGTCCGGAGCCAACGTCCTGACTTTC. This chain connects TRBV7-6 to TRBJ2-6; D is unclear. Between the trimmed V and J ends, which lost 3 bases and 7 bases, there was a span of 13 bases. Germline V gene data show CDR1 as SGHVS and CDR2 as FNYEAQ. This CDR3 has 15 residues.

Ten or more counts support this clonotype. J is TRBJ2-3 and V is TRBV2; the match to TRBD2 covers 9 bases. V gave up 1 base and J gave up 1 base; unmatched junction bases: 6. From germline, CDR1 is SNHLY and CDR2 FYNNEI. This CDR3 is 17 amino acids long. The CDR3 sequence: CASSEDLAGTRTDTQYF. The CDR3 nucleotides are TGTGCCAGCAGTGAAGATCTAGCGGGGACGCGCACAGATACGCAGTATTTT.

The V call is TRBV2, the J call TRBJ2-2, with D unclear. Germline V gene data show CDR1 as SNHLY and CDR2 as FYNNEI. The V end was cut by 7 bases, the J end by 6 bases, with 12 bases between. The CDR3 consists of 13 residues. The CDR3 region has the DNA TGTGCCAGCATGGTCCTCCTCCCCGGGGAGCTGTTTTTT. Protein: CASMVLLPGELFF.

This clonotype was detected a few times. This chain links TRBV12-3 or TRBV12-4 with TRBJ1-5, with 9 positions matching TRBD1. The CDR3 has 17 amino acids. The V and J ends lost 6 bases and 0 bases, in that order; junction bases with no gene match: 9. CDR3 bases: TGTGCCAGCAGCCTCGGACAGGGGCGAAATAGCAATCAGCCCCAGCATTTT. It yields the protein CASSLGQGRNSNQPQHF.

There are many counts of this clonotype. The CDR3 loop is CASSLGGGQGNEQFF. As DNA, the CDR3 is TGTGCCAGCAGCTTAGGAGGGGGCCAGGGCAATGAGCAGTTCTTC. The rearrangement joins TRBV7-9 to TRBJ2-1; TRBD1 agrees at 7 bases. This CDR3 comprises 15 residues. Germline lookup yields CDR1 SEHNR and CDR2 FQNEAQ (reference sequence). With 1 base clipped from V and 6 bases from J, the junction kept 6 bases outside the gene matches.

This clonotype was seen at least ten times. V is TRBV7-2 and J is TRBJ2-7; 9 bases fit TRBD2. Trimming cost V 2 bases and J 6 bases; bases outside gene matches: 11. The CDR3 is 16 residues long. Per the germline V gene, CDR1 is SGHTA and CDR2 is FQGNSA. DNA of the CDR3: TGTGCCAGCAGCTTACGTCGATCGCGGGAGGGGGCCGAGCAGTACTTC. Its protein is CASSLRRSREGAEQYF.

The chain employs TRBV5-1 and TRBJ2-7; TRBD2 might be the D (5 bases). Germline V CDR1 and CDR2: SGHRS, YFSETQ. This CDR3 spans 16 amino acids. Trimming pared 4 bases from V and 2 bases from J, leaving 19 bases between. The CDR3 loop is CASSPRSGEITYEQYF. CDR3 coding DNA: TGCGCCAGCAGCCCCAGGTCCGGGGAGATCACCTACGAGCAGTACTTC.